This T cell receptor (beta chain) stems from a study of T cell repertoires and HLA-DP antigens. This clone came up once. The antigen is undetermined. The repertoire was sequenced with immunoSEQ multiplex PCR; TCRdb's copy has only in-frame clones and lacks some. Found here are around 70,000 clones, about 80% of them singletons; the top ten hold about 1.4%. CDR1 MNHEY and CDR2 SVGAGI come from the germline V gene. The junction had 10 bases not matched to a gene; V was cut back by 7 bases and J by 4 bases. This CDR3 is 15 amino acids long. Specimen: CD4+ T cells from PBMCs. This receptor was taken from a man aged 55 to 70 in good health and CMV-seronegative. The V and J genes are TRBV6-5 and TRBJ1-1; 9 positions agree with TRBD1. The CDR3 DNA reads TGTGCCAGCACCCTGAACAGGGGGCAGGGCACTGAAGCTTTCTTT. This translates into CASTLNRGQGTEAFF.